The 29 T cell receptor beta chains below all came from one sample that was sequenced in a study of blood T cells in healthy people across ages. Together with a sample-barcoded 5' primer, a J-beta primer mix was included in a second PCR lasting about 6 to 11 cycles. In TCRdb, the 5' RACE reads were re-called with MiXCR into one record per CDR3 protein. The sample lists 1.5 million to 2 million distinct CDR3 sequences, about 50% occurring once. What was sequenced was blood. These receptors all stem from a middle-aged woman in good health.

J is TRBJ2-5 and V is TRBV29-1; D is unresolved. Trimming took 6 bases from V and 2 from J, leaving 16 bases between them. The CDR3 loop spans 14 amino acids. Germline V lookup: CDR1 SQVTM, CDR2 ANQGSEA. The CDR3 loop reads CSVGTPTEQETQYF. In DNA form, the CDR3 reads TGCAGCGTGGGCACCCCCACGGAGCAAGAGACCCAGTACTTC.

This rearrangement joins TRBV4-3 to TRBJ2-2; tentatively, D is TRBD1 (6 bases). CDR1 and CDR2 from the germline V gene are LGHNA and YSLEER. The V end lost 0 bases, the J end lost 5 bases, and 10 bases lay between the germline ends. The CDR3 totals 15 residues. This CDR3 is CASSQDQGRTGELFF. CDR3 sequence (DNA): TGCGCCAGCAGCCAAGATCAGGGGCGGACCGGGGAGCTGTTTTTT.

Regarding this clonotype: Relative to the germline gene, one junction end is altered; a read error may explain this. In DNA, the CDR3 is TGTGCCGGCAGCGCACCTGCACAAGGGGACTACGAGCAGTACTTC. It is translated as CAGSAPAQGDYEQYF. This sequence joins TRBV7-2 and TRBJ2-7; the D gene is possibly TRBD1 (5 bases). Per germline, CDR1 SGHTA and CDR2 FQGNSA. The CDR3 is 15 amino acids.

This chain joins TRBV28 and TRBJ2-5; D is perhaps TRBD2 (6 bases). The germline V and J ends were trimmed by 7 bases and 0 bases, with 15 bases remaining between them. The length of the CDR3 is 15 residues. Germline loops: CDR1 MDHEN, CDR2 SYDVKM. In nucleotides, the CDR3 is TGTGCCAGCATTGGTGGACTATCATACCAAGAGACCCAGTACTTC. It specifies CASIGGLSYQETQYF.

The rearrangement links TRBV7-2 to TRBJ2-7, with D tentatively TRBD2 (6 bases). Trimming shortened V by 2 bases and J by 0 bases, and 14 bases separated the two germline ends. The germline V gene has CDR1 SGHTA and CDR2 FQGNSA. The CDR3 spans 16 residues. This CDR3 is CASSLLVAGSSYEQYF. For the CDR3, the DNA is TGTGCCAGCAGCTTATTGGTGGCCGGGAGCTCCTACGAGCAGTACTTC.

V gene TRBV12-3 or TRBV12-4 combines with J gene TRBJ2-3; 11 bases match TRBD2. This CDR3 is built from 17 residues. V dropped 3 bases and J dropped 0; count of bases not matched to a gene: 5. In DNA, the CDR3 is TGTGCCAGCAGTTTTTCTAGCGGGGGGTTAAGCACAGATACGCAGTATTTT. This sequence encodes CASSFSSGGLSTDTQYF.

The V and J genes are TRBV9 and TRBJ2-6; 8 nucleotides match TRBD1. This CDR3 is 19 amino acids long. The V gene end was trimmed by 4 bases and the J gene end by 0 bases; junction bases not matched to a gene: 12. CDR1 and CDR2 (germline): SGDLS, YYNGEE. CDR3 amino acids: CASSHRTGIKNSGANVLTF. The CDR3, as DNA: TGTGCCAGCAGCCACCGGACAGGGATTAAAAACTCTGGGGCCAACGTCCTGACTTTC.

The chain has TRBV20-1 and TRBJ2-7; TRBD1 is a possible D gene (6 bases). The CDR3 contains 12 residues. Germline V CDR1 and CDR2: DFQATT, SNEGSKA (reference sequence). V was trimmed by 6 bases and J by 3 bases, leaving 12 bases between them. The chain's CDR3 is CSARTGHYEQYF. CDR3 bases: TGCAGTGCAAGAACAGGGCACTACGAGCAGTACTTC.

The V and J genes are TRBV20-1 and TRBJ2-7; 9 nucleotides line up with TRBD2. CDR1 is DFQATT and CDR2 is SNEGSKA in the germline V gene (reference sequence). There are 13 residues in the CDR3. Germline trimming cut 8 bases from V and 2 bases from J; bases unmatched to any gene: 7. CDR3: CSSQRGVPYEQYF. For the CDR3, the DNA is TGCAGTTCCCAGCGGGGGGTCCCCTACGAGCAGTACTTC.

The chain is built from TRBV5-5 and TRBJ2-5; a possible D gene is TRBD1 (6 bases). CDR1 SGHKS and CDR2 YYEKEE come from the germline V gene (reference sequence). The CDR3 covers 16 residues. V was clipped by 4 bases and J by 11 bases, with 27 bases between them. This chain's CDR3 is CASSPLQGPTYNEQYF. As DNA, the CDR3 is TGTGCCAGCAGCCCTCTTCAGGGGCCTACATACAATGAGCAGTACTTC.

This clonotype was seen a handful of times. J is TRBJ2-7 and V is TRBV10-2; 10 nucleotides match TRBD2. The CDR3 covers 12 residues. CDR1 and CDR2 (germline): WSHSY, SAAADI. The J segment lost 3 bases and the V segment lost 10 bases, leaving 3 bases of the junction unmatched. CDR3 region: CANKRGGYEQYF. The CDR3 bases are TGCGCCAATAAGCGGGGGGGCTACGAGCAGTACTTC.

This clonotype appeared a few times. The genes are TRBV20-1 and TRBJ1-6; 7 bases map to TRBD1. The length of the CDR3 is 14 residues. V was pared by 3 bases and J by 6 bases, with 5 bases of the junction left unmatched. Germline CDR1 DFQATT, CDR2 SNEGSKA (reference sequence). The DNA of the CDR3 is TGCAGTGCTAGTTTTGGGACAGCTAATTCACCCCTCCACTTT. It yields the protein CSASFGTANSPLHF.

The chain is built from TRBV18 and TRBJ1-5, with D possibly matching TRBD1 (6 bases). V lost 1 base to trimming and J lost 3 bases, with 10 bases between them. This CDR3 spans 15 amino acids. Per germline, CDR1 KGHSH and CDR2 LQKENI. Here the CDR3 reads CASSPRQGLNQPQHF. The CDR3 DNA follows: TGTGCCAGCTCACCACGGCAGGGGCTCAATCAGCCCCAGCATTTT.

J is TRBJ2-5 and V is TRBV20-1; 7 positions match TRBD2. Germline CDR1 reads DFQATT; CDR2 reads SNEGSKA (reference sequence). CDR3 length: 16 amino acids. Trimming cost V 7 bases and J 11 bases; bases outside gene matches: 25. CDR3 loop: CSVREPVNRDYNEQYF. DNA of the CDR3: TGCAGTGTTCGAGAACCGGTAAACCGGGACTACAATGAGCAGTACTTC.

The chain employs TRBV10-3 and TRBJ2-1; 12 bases map to TRBD2. This CDR3 spans 17 amino acids. Germline V lookup: CDR1 ENHRY, CDR2 SYGVKD. V shed 0 bases and J 8 bases; nucleotides not matched to a gene: 8. The CDR3 sequence: CAISESMLAGGQDEQFF. The CDR3 nucleotides read TGTGCCATCAGTGAGTCGATGCTAGCGGGGGGGCAGGATGAGCAGTTCTTC.

The V and J genes are TRBV2 and TRBJ1-5; tentatively, D is TRBD1 (6 bases). CDR3 length: 16 residues. Germline V gene data show CDR1 as SNHLY and CDR2 as FYNNEI. The V gene lost 5 bases and the J gene lost 2 bases, with 16 bases spanning the gap. CDR3 DNA sequence: TGTGCCAGCAGTAGTGACTCGGGGGCACGCAATCAGCCCCAGCATTTT. The encoded protein is CASSSDSGARNQPQHF.

The chain has TRBV5-1 and TRBJ2-1, with D possibly matching TRBD1 (5 bases). CDR1 is SGHRS, CDR2 YFSETQ, per germline. Trimming pared 3 bases from V and 5 bases from J, leaving 12 bases between. The CDR3 sequence is 14 residues long. The CDR3 region has the DNA TGCGCCAGCAGCTCAGGGCGGAGCAACAATGAGCAGTTCTTC. Translated: CASSSGRSNNEQFF.

The rearrangement uses TRBV6-6 and TRBJ2-3, with no clear D. The CDR3 totals 16 residues. V was pared by 2 bases and J by 4 bases, with 16 bases between. In germline, CDR1 is MNHNY, CDR2 SVGAGI (reference sequence). The CDR3 region is CASSYLPMGDADTQYF. The CDR3, as DNA: TGTGCCAGCAGTTACCTCCCGATGGGTGACGCAGATACGCAGTATTTT.

CDR3 bases: TGTGCCAGCAGAGAGGGGTGGAACACTGAAGCTTTCTTT. It is translated as CASREGWNTEAFF. The chain joins TRBV28 to TRBJ1-1; tentative D call: TRBD1 (5 bases). The CDR3 extends over 13 amino acids. Trimming removed 6 bases from V and 1 base from J, with 9 bases in between. Germline V gene data show CDR1 as MDHEN and CDR2 as SYDVKM.

The chain has TRBV3-1 and TRBJ2-1; 9 nucleotides line up with TRBD1. The V gene's germline CDR1 is LGHDT and CDR2 YNNKEL (reference sequence). The V segment lost 4 bases and the J segment 6 bases; nucleotides outside the gene matches: 10. The CDR3 is 16 amino acids. The CDR3 here is CASSRWTAGQGNEQFF. As DNA, the CDR3 is TGTGCCAGCAGCCGATGGACCGCGGGACAGGGCAATGAGCAGTTCTTC.

This clonotype was seen more than once but under ten times. This chain connects TRBV5-1 to TRBJ2-5, with D perhaps TRBD2 (6 bases). V gave up 4 bases and J gave up 1 base, with 14 bases separating them. Germline V gene data show CDR1 as SGHRS and CDR2 as YFSETQ. The CDR3 contains 15 residues. The CDR3 sequence is CASSDGGTLQETQYF. CDR3 coding DNA: TGCGCCAGCAGCGATGGGGGGACCCTCCAAGAGACCCAGTACTTC.

The V and J genes are TRBV7-2 and TRBJ1-1; 11 bases line up with TRBD1. This CDR3 has 19 amino acids. Germline V gene lookup returns CDR1 SGHTA and CDR2 FQGNSA. The ends lost 2 bases at V and 0 bases at J; junction bases unmatched: 11. This chain's CDR3 is CASSLFFRDRGDVNTEAFF. The DNA for the CDR3 is TGTGCCAGCAGCTTATTTTTCCGGGACAGGGGGGATGTGAACACTGAAGCTTTCTTT.

The chain has TRBV28 and TRBJ1-2; D call uncertain. Per the germline V gene, CDR1 is MDHEN and CDR2 is SYDVKM. V lost 5 bases, J lost 5 bases, and 18 bases lay in between. The CDR3 is 15 residues long. Written as DNA, the CDR3 is TGTGCCAGCAGTGCGCAGGACCGGGCGGTTTATGGCTACACCTTC. Its protein product is CASSAQDRAVYGYTF.

This clonotype occurred a few times. This chain links TRBV4-3 with TRBJ2-4; the D gene could be TRBD1 or TRBD2 (5 bases each). The V end was cut by 0 bases, the J end by 6 bases, with 12 bases between. The CDR3 length is 15 residues. Germline CDR1 and CDR2: LGHNA and YSLEER. CDR3 nucleotide sequence: TGCGCCAGCAGCCAAGATGCCAGGGACGTAAACATTCAGTACTTC. It encodes CASSQDARDVNIQYF.

The chain is built from TRBV29-1 and TRBJ2-3; TRBD2 matches 9 bases. This CDR3 region has 14 residues. Germline CDR1 is SQVTM and CDR2 is ANQGSEA. With 4 bases clipped from V and 6 bases from J, the junction kept 8 bases outside the gene matches. The CDR3 reads CSVVGGGAYDTQYF. The CDR3 DNA reads as TGCAGCGTTGTTGGCGGGGGGGCGTATGATACGCAGTATTTT.

This clonotype has just a few counts. The chain uses TRBV20-1 and TRBJ2-1; D call uncertain. Trimming removed 6 bases from V and 3 bases from J, with 15 bases in between. Germline CDR1 DFQATT, CDR2 SNEGSKA (reference sequence). This CDR3 is 14 amino acids long. The CDR3 spells CSAQATSRYNEQFF. CDR3 coding DNA: TGCAGTGCCCAAGCCACCAGCCGCTACAATGAGCAGTTCTTC.

This clonotype was detected only a few times. This chain uses TRBV6-6 with TRBJ2-1, with D possibly being TRBD1 or TRBD2 (5 bases each). This CDR3 contains 14 residues. Trimming left V 0 bases short and J 5 bases short, with 8 bases between. Germline V lookup: CDR1 MNHNY, CDR2 SVGAGI (reference sequence). CDR3 DNA sequence: TGTGCCAGCAGTTACTCAGAGGGACACAATGAGCAGTTCTTC. Its protein product is CASSYSEGHNEQFF.

This clonotype was observed a few times. The J gene is TRBJ2-4, the V gene TRBV20-1, with 7 bases matching TRBD1. V lost 4 bases and J lost 0; bases outside the gene matches: 6. The CDR3 totals 15 residues. The germline gives CDR1 DFQATT, CDR2 SNEGSKA (reference sequence). The CDR3 coding sequence is TGCAGTGCTACCGGCCGGGACAGAGCCAAAAACATTCAGTACTTC. This gives the protein CSATGRDRAKNIQYF.

The chain joins TRBV4-1 to TRBJ2-5; TRBD1 matches at 8 bases. After removal of 4 bases from V and 4 bases from J, the junction contained 8 bases not matched to a gene. CDR3 length: 15 amino acids. Germline CDR1 reads MGHRA; CDR2 reads YSYEKL. CDR3 DNA sequence: TGCGCCAGCAGCCCTTCCGCAGGGGGCTCAGAGACCCAGTACTTC. This codes for CASSPSAGGSETQYF.